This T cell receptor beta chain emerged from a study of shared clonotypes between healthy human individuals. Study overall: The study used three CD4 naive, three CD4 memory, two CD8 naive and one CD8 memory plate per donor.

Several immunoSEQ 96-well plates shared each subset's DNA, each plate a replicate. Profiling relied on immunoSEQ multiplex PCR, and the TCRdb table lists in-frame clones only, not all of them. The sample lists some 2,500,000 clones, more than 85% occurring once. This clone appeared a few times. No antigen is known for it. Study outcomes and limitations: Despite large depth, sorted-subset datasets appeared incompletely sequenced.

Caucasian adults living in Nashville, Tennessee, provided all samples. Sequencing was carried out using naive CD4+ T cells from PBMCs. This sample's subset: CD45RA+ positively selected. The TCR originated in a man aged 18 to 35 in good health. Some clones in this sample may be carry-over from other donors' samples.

DNA of the CDR3: TGTGCCAGTAGCCGGACAGGGCCCACAGATACGCAGTATTTT. Protein product: CASSRTGPTDTQYF. The rearrangement links TRBV19 to TRBJ2-3; 8 bases agree with TRBD1. V was clipped by 6 bases and J by 2 bases; unmatched bases: 4. The CDR3 runs 14 residues. CDR1 is LNHDA, CDR2 SQIVND, per germline (reference sequence).